This TCR beta chain was profiled in a study of blood T cell repertoires in COVID-19. The wider study: Whether acute or convalescent, the COVID-19 samples came from the United States, Italy and Spain. Sample material is recorded as cDNA or gDNA derived from T cells, B-cell-depleted T cells, or PBMCs.

Source study methods: Amplification with reference gene primers provided the estimates of nucleated cell counts. Clones were read by immunoSEQ multiplex PCR, and TCRdb kept only the in-frame ones, dropping some. V, J and clone size were drawn from that table, and D and trimming were deduced from the DNA. The sample gives 150,000 or so clones, approximately 80% of which show up once; about 29% is in the top ten. Germline V gives CDR1 SGHRS, CDR2 YFSETQ. The CDR3 sequence is 14 residues long. Sequencing used peripheral blood. This TCR derives from a woman aged 55-70 years with acute or convalescent COVID-19. V and J are TRBV5-1 and TRBJ2-1, with TRBD2 as a possible D gene (7 bases). The CDR3 DNA reads TGCGACAAACAGGGACTACGTACCTACAATGAGCAGTTCTTC. This codes for CDKQGLRTYNEQFF.